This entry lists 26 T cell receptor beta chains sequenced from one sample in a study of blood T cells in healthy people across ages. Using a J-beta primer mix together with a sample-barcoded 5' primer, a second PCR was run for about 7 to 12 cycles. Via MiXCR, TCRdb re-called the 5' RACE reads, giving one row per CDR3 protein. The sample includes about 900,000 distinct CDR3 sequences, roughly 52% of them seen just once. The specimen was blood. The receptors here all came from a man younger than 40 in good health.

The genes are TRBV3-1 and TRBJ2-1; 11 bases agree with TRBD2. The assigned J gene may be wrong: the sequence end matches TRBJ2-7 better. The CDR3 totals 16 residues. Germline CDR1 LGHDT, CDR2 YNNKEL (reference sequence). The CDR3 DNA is TGTGCCAGCAGCCCCTCCCTAGCGGGGGGTTACAATGAGCAGTACTTC. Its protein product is CASSPSLAGGYNEQYF.

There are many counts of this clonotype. The CDR3 loop is CASSQGGDSPLHF. The CDR3 nucleotides are TGTGCCAGCAGCCAGGGTGGGGATTCACCCCTCCACTTT. The chain combines TRBV3-1 with TRBJ1-6; D is uncertain. Germline CDR1 is LGHDT and CDR2 is YNNKEL (reference sequence). The CDR3 totals 13 residues. The germline V and J ends were trimmed by 3 bases and 8 bases, with 8 bases remaining between them.

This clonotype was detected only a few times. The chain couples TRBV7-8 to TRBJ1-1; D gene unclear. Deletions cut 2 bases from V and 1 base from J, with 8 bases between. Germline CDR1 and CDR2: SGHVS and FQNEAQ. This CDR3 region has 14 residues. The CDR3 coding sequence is TGTGCCAGCAGCTTAAATACCCAGAACACTGAAGCTTTCTTT. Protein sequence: CASSLNTQNTEAFF. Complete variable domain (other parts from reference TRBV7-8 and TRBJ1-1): GAGVSQSPRYKVAKRGQDVALRCDPISGHVSLFWYQQALGQGPEFLTYFQNEAQLDKSGLPSDRFFAERPEGSVSTLKIQRTQQEDSAVYLCASSLNTQNTEAFFGQGTRLTVV.

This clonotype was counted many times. Written as DNA, the CDR3 is TGTGCCAGCTCACCGGTACCAGACGCCGGGTATGGCTACACCTTC. Amino acid sequence: CASSPVPDAGYGYTF. This rearrangement joins TRBV18 to TRBJ1-2, with unresolved D. Germline CDR1 is KGHSH and CDR2 is LQKENI. The CDR3 has 15 amino acids. V was clipped by 3 bases and J by 5 bases, with 16 bases between them. The entire variable domain, with the rest obtained from reference TRBV18 and TRBJ1-2, is as follows: NAGVMQNPRHLVRRRGQEARLRCSPMKGHSHVYWYRQLPEEGLKFMVYLQKENIIDESGMPKERFSAEFPKEGPSILRIQQVVRGDSAAYFCASSPVPDAGYGYTFGSGTRLTVV.

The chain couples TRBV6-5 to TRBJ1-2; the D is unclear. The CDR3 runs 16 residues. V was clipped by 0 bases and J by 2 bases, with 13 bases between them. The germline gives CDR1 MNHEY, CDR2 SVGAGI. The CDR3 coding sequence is TGTGCCAGCAGTTACTCGACTCGGAATCAGAACTATGGCTACACCTTC. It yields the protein CASSYSTRNQNYGYTF.

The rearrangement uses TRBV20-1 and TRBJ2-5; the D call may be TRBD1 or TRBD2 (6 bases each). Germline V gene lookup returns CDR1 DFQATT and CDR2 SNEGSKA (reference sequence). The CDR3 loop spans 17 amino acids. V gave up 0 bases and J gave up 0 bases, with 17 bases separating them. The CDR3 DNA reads TGCAGTGCTAGAGATCCGGGGGCAGGGGTGTACCAAGAGACCCAGTACTTC. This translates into CSARDPGAGVYQETQYF.

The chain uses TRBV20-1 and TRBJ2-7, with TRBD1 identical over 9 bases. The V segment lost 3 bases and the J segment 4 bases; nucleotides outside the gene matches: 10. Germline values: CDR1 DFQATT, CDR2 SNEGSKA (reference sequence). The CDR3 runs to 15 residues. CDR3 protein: CSASPLTGGGYEQYF. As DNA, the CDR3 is TGCAGTGCTAGCCCCCTTACAGGGGGCGGTTACGAGCAGTACTTC.

CDR3 region: CASSYNRPGLGQPQHF. The CDR3 DNA reads as TGTGCCAGCAGTTACAATCGGCCGGGCCTAGGTCAGCCCCAGCATTTT. The chain uses TRBV6-5 and TRBJ1-5, with D hard to call. Per germline, CDR1 MNHEY and CDR2 SVGAGI. The ends were cut back, 2 bases at V and 6 bases at J, with 17 bases in the middle. This CDR3 has 16 amino acids.

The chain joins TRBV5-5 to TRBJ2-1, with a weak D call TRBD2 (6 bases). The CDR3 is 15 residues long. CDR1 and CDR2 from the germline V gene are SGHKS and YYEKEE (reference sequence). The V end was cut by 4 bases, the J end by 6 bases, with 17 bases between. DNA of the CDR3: TGTGCCAGCAGCGTCGGCGGGGCACCGCCCAATGAGCAGTTCTTC. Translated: CASSVGGAPPNEQFF.

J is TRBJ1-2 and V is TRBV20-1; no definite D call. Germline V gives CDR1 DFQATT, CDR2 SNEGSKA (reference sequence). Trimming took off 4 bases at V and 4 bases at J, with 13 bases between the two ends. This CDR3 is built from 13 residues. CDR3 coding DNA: TGCAGTGCTATCGACCGACCGAGCTATGGCTACACCTTC. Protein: CSAIDRPSYGYTF.

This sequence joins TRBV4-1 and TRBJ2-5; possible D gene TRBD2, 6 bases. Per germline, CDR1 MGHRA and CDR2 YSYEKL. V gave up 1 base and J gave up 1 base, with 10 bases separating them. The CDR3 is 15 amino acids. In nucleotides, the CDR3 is TGCGCCAGCAGCCAAGGGCTGGGAGGCCAAGAGACCCAGTACTTC. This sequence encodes CASSQGLGGQETQYF.

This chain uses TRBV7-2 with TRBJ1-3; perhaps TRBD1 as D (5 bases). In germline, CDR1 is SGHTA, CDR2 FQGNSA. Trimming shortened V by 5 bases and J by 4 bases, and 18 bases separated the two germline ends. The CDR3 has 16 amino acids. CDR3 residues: CASSPRSGGLGNTIYF. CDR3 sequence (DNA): TGTGCCAGCAGCCCGCGGTCGGGGGGTCTGGGAAACACCATATATTTT.

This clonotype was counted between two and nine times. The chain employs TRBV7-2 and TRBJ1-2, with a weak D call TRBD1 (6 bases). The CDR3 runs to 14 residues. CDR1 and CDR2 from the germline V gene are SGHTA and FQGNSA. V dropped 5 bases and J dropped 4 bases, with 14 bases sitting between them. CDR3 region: CASSAQQGGYGYTF. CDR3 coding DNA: TGTGCCAGCAGCGCGCAACAGGGCGGCTATGGCTACACCTTC.

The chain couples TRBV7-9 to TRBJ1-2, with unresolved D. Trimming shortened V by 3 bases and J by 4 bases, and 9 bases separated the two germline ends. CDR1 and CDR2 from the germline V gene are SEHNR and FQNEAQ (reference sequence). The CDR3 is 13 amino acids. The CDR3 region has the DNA TGTGCCAGCAGCTTCGATCGACTCTATGGCTACACCTTC. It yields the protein CASSFDRLYGYTF. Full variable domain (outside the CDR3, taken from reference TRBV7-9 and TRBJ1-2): DTGVSQNPRHKITKRGQNVTFRCDPISEHNRLYWYRQTLGQGPEFLTYFQNEAQLEKSRLLSDRFSAERPKGSFSTLEIQRTEQGDSAMYLCASSFDRLYGYTFGSGTRLTVV.

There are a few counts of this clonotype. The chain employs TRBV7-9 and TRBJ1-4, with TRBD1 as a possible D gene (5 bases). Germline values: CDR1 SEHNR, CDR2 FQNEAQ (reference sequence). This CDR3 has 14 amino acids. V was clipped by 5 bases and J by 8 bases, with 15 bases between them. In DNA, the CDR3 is TGTGCCAGCAGCCCCTTGGGGGTGGGCGAAAAACTGTTTTTT. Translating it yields CASSPLGVGEKLFF.

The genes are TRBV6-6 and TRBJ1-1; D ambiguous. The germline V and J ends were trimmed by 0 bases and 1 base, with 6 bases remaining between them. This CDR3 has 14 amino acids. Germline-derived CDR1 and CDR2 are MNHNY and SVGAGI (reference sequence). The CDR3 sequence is CASSYSEWNTEAFF. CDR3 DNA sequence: TGTGCCAGCAGTTACTCGGAGTGGAACACTGAAGCTTTCTTT.

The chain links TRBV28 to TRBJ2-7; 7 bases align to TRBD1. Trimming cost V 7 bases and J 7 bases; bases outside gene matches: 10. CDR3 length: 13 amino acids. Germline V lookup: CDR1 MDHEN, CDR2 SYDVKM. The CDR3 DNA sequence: TGTGCCAGCACCCGACAGGGCTACAATGAGCAGTACTTC. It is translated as CASTRQGYNEQYF.

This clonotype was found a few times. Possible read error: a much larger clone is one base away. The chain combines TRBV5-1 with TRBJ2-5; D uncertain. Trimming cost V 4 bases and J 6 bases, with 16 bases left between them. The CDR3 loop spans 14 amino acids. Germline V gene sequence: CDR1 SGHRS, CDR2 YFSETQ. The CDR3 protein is CASSVDTASQTQYF. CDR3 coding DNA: TGCGCCAGCAGCGTGGATACAGCAAGCCAGACCCAGTACTTC.

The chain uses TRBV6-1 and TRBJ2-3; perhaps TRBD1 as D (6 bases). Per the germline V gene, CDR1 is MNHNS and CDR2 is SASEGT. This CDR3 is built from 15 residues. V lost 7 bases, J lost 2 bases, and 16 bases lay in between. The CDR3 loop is CASIRVGALTDTQYF. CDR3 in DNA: TGTGCCAGCATTCGCGTGGGGGCCCTCACAGATACGCAGTATTTT.

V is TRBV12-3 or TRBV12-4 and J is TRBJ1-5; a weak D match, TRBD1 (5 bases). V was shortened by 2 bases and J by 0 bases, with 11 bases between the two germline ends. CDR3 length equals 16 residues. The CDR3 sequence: CASSLSGHPSNQPQHF. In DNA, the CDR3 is TGTGCCAGCAGTTTATCCGGACACCCTAGCAATCAGCCCCAGCATTTT.

The CDR3 region is CASSLERVPSSPLHF. The CDR3 nucleotides read TGTGCCAGCAGCTTAGAGAGGGTCCCCTCTTCACCCCTCCACTTT. This rearrangement joins TRBV7-2 to TRBJ1-6, with unresolved D. Germline V gene lookup returns CDR1 SGHTA and CDR2 FQGNSA. The CDR3 has 15 amino acids. V gave up 1 base and J gave up 9 bases, with 13 bases separating them.

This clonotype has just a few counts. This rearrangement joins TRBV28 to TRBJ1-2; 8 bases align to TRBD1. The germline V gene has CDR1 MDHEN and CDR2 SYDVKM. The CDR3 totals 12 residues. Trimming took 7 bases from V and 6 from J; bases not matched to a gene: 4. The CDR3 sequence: CASMTGAHGYTF. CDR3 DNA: TGTGCCAGCATGACAGGGGCCCATGGCTACACCTTC.

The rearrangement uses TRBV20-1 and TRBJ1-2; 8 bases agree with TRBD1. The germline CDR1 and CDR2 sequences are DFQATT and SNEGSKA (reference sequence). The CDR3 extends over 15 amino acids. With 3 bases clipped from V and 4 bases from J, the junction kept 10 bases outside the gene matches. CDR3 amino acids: CSASDTGTGGYGYTF. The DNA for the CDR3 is TGCAGTGCTAGCGACACCGGGACAGGAGGCTATGGCTACACCTTC.

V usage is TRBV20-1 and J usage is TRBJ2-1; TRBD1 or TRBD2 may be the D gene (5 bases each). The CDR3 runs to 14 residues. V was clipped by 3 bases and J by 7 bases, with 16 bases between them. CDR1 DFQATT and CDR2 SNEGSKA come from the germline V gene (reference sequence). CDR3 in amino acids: CSASHWGLGNEQFF. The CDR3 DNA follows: TGCAGTGCTAGCCACTGGGGGTTAGGGAATGAGCAGTTCTTC.

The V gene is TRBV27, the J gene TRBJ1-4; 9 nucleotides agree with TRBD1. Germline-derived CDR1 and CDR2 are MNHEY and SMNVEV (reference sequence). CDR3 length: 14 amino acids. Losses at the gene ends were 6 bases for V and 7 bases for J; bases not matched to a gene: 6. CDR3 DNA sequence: TGTGCCAGCAGACAACAGGGGGCCGGTGAAAAACTGTTTTTT. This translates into CASRQQGAGEKLFF.

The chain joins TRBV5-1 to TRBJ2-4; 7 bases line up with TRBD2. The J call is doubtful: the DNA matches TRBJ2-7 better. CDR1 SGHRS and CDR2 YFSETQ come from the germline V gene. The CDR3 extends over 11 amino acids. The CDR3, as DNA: TGCGCCAGCCAGGGAGGGGCCGAGCAGTACTTC. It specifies CASQGGAEQYF.